This T cell receptor beta chain was sequenced in a study of response to subunit inactivated influenza vaccine. TCRdb ran MiXCR on the RT-PCR reads and lists one entry per CDR3 protein. The table includes 650,000 to 850,000 distinct CDR3 sequences, around 13% detected once. Findings of the study overall: Few new T cells, the authors suggested, are recruited by each seasonal influenza vaccination.

Points on this clonotype: Antigen specificity is unknown.

V was trimmed by 5 bases and J by 10 bases, leaving 12 bases between them. Germline CDR1 MNHEY, CDR2 SMNVEV (reference sequence). The CDR3 totals 13 residues. The sample here was PBMCs from blood, taken 14 to 15 days before vaccination. The rearrangement uses TRBV27 and TRBJ1-6; the D is unclear. The TCR originated in a man aged 50 or older who received an inactivated influenza vaccine. This CDR3 is CASSIRLGSPLHF. CDR3 DNA sequence: TGTGCCAGCAGTATCCGGCTAGGGTCACCCCTCCACTTT.